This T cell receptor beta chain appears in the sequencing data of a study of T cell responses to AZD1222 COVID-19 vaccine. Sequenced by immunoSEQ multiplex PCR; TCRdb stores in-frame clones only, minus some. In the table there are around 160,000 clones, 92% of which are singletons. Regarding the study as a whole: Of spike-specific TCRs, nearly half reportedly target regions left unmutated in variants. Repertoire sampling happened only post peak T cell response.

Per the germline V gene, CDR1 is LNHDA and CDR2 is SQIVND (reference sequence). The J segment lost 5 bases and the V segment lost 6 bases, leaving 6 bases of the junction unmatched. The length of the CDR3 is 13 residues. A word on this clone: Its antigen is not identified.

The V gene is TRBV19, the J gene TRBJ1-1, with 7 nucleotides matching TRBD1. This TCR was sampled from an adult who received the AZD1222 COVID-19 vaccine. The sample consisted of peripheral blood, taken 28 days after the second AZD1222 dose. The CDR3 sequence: CASRYRGGTEAFF. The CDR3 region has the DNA TGTGCCAGTAGGTACAGGGGTGGAACTGAAGCTTTCTTT.